This T cell receptor (beta chain) was observed in a study of blood T cell repertoires in COVID-19. Study information: Donors in the United States, Italy and Spain gave samples during acute or convalescent COVID-19. T cells, B-cell-depleted T cells, or PBMCs supplied cDNA or gDNA.

The CDR3 spans 13 residues. Trimming cost V 0 bases and J 9 bases, with 9 bases left between them. As handled by the study authors: The authors estimated nucleated cell counts from reference gene primer amplification. TCRdb's copy holds only in-frame clones and misses some; the assay was immunoSEQ multiplex PCR. V, J and clone size are those of that table, while D and trimming were read from the DNA. Of around 150,000 clones listed, approximately 82% are singletons. This receptor was taken from a woman of 80 years or more with acute or convalescent COVID-19. Source material: peripheral blood. The V gene is TRBV12-3 or TRBV12-4, the J gene TRBJ2-1; D perhaps matches TRBD2 (5 bases). The CDR3 coding sequence is TGTGCCAGCAGTTTAGCGGAAACTAGTGAGCAGTTCTTC. Protein: CASSLAETSEQFF.